These 29 T cell receptor beta chains came from one sample sequenced in a study of cytomegalovirus exposure and HLA in healthy donors. Measured with immunoSEQ multiplex PCR; TCRdb has only the in-frame clones, and not every one. The sample carries 130,000 or so clones, 85% to 90% recorded once. The sequencing sample was made of PBMCs. Every receptor here comes from a woman aged 30 to 39 in good health and CMV-seronegative.

The chain carries TRBV15 and TRBJ2-3, with 13 bases that match TRBD2. CDR1 is LNHNV, CDR2 YYDKDF, per germline (reference sequence). This CDR3 has 20 amino acids. V lost 2 bases, J lost 0 bases, and 11 bases stayed unmatched. CDR3 nucleotides: TGTGCCACCAGCAGATCCTATCGGACTAGCGGGGGTTCTAGCACAGATACGCAGTATTTT. Amino acids: CATSRSYRTSGGSSTDTQYF.

The rearrangement uses TRBV6-5 and TRBJ2-3, with 8 bases lining up with TRBD1. Germline values: CDR1 MNHEY, CDR2 SVGAGI. V lost 6 bases and J lost 1; bases outside the gene matches: 6. This CDR3 has 15 amino acids. CDR3: CASRRDRWGTDTQYF. The DNA of the CDR3 is TGTGCCAGCAGACGGGACAGGTGGGGCACAGATACGCAGTATTTT.

V usage is TRBV30 and J usage is TRBJ1-1; unclear D gene. CDR1 GTSNPN and CDR2 SVGIG come from the germline V gene (reference sequence). The CDR3 extends over 12 amino acids. V was trimmed by 2 bases and J by 1 base, leaving 5 bases between them. The CDR3 nucleotides are TGTGCCTGGAGTCGTTGGAACACTGAAGCTTTCTTT. Translation: CAWSRWNTEAFF.

The chain uses TRBV27 and TRBJ2-1; D might be TRBD1 (5 bases). Looked up from germline, CDR1 is MNHEY and CDR2 is SMNVEV (reference sequence). V lost 5 bases and J 1 base, leaving 18 bases between the germline ends. The CDR3 is made up of 17 amino acids. CDR3: CASSITPTGGSYNEQFF. The CDR3 DNA is TGTGCCAGCAGTATAACACCTACAGGTGGGTCCTACAATGAGCAGTTCTTC.

In this sample, this clone turned up a few times. The V gene is TRBV10-3, the J gene TRBJ2-7; 11 nucleotides agree with TRBD1. From germline, CDR1 is ENHRY and CDR2 SYGVKD. The trim removed 6 bases at V and 4 bases at J, leaving 2 bases unmatched. The CDR3 is 13 amino acids. CDR3 sequence: CAISRDRGYEQYF. The CDR3 bases are TGTGCCATCAGCCGGGACAGGGGGTACGAGCAGTACTTC.

CDR3 sequence: CASNGGNYQPQHF. The CDR3 nucleotides read TGTGCCAGCAACGGGGGAAATTATCAGCCCCAGCATTTT. The V gene is TRBV28, the J gene TRBJ1-5; the D gene is possibly TRBD1 (5 bases). V lost 7 bases to trimming and J lost 5 bases, with 12 bases between them. This CDR3 has 13 amino acids. Germline lookup yields CDR1 MDHEN and CDR2 SYDVKM. Variable domain in full (rest from reference TRBV28 and TRBJ1-5): DVKVTQSSRYLVKRTGEKVFLECVQDMDHENMFWYRQDPGLGLRLIYFSYDVKMKEKGDIPEGYSVSREKKERFSLILESASTNQTSMYLCASNGGNYQPQHFGDGTRLSIL.

The chain combines TRBV19 with TRBJ2-6, with D uncertain. Germline CDR1 and CDR2: LNHDA and SQIVND (reference sequence). The V and J ends lost 6 bases and 4 bases respectively, with 13 bases between them. The CDR3 runs to 15 residues. In nucleotides, the CDR3 is TGTGCCAGTAGCCTACTTGCCCCCGGGGCCAACGTCCTGACTTTC. Translating gives CASSLLAPGANVLTF.

In this sample, this clone turned up once. This chain joins TRBV6-5 and TRBJ1-1, with 9 bases lining up with TRBD1. Germline CDR1 and CDR2: MNHEY and SVGAGI. Unmatched junction bases numbered 10, after V lost 9 bases and J lost 5 bases. This CDR3 spans 14 amino acids. CDR3 bases: TGTGCCAGTCTCTCCGGGACAGGGAGGACTGAAGCTTTCTTT. Protein product: CASLSGTGRTEAFF.

This sequence joins TRBV20-1 and TRBJ2-2, with D unresolved. Deletions cut 8 bases from V and 3 bases from J, with 7 bases between. Germline values: CDR1 DFQATT, CDR2 SNEGSKA (reference sequence). This CDR3 has 11 amino acids. CDR3 sequence: CSSLYTGELFF. The CDR3 nucleotides read TGCAGTTCACTGTACACCGGGGAGCTGTTTTTT.

The V and J genes are TRBV2 and TRBJ2-5; D is possibly TRBD2 (5 bases). CDR1 and CDR2 (germline): SNHLY, FYNNEI. This CDR3 region has 13 residues. With 4 bases removed from V and 2 bases from J, the gap between germline ends came to 8 bases. The CDR3 region has the DNA TGTGCCAGCAGTGCGGAGGATCAAGAGACCCAGTACTTC. Translating gives CASSAEDQETQYF.

This chain links TRBV6-6 with TRBJ2-3; TRBD2 matches 9 bases. Germline CDR1 and CDR2: MNHNY and SVGAGI (reference sequence). V lost 5 bases to trimming and J lost 0 bases; unmatched junction nucleotides: 3. This CDR3 spans 15 amino acids. The DNA for the CDR3 is TGTGCCAGCAGTATAGCGGGGGTGAGCACAGATACGCAGTATTTT. It yields the protein CASSIAGVSTDTQYF.

The chain has TRBV7-2 and TRBJ2-3; 10 bases are a match to TRBD2. Germline CDR1 is SGHTA and CDR2 is FQGNSA. This CDR3 has 13 residues. V was pared by 10 bases and J by 5 bases, with 6 bases of the junction left unmatched. CDR3 region: CAISGGQVDTQYF. The CDR3 coding sequence is TGTGCCATTAGCGGGGGGCAGGTAGATACGCAGTATTTT.

This clone was seen a single time. V usage is TRBV11-1 and J usage is TRBJ2-7; D unclear. This CDR3 spans 14 amino acids. V was cut by 5 bases and J by 0 bases, with 11 bases left in between. Germline lookup yields CDR1 SGHAT and CDR2 FQDESV (reference sequence). CDR3 sequence reads: CASSLGSSSYEQYF. As DNA, the CDR3 is TGTGCCAGCAGCCTAGGATCCAGCTCCTACGAGCAGTACTTC.

This clone was detected only a few times. The rearrangement links TRBV7-9 to TRBJ2-1; D gene uncertain. Trimming left V 0 bases short and J 4 bases short, with 7 bases between. The germline V gene encodes CDR1 SEHNR and CDR2 FQNEAQ (reference sequence). This CDR3 region has 14 residues. The CDR3 sequence: CASSLAGTYNEQFF. The CDR3 DNA reads TGTGCCAGCAGCTTAGCGGGCACATACAATGAGCAGTTCTTC.

The chain recombines TRBV5-1 with TRBJ1-1, with no clear D. Trimming stripped 3 bases from V and 4 bases from J, with 13 bases between. The CDR3 runs 14 residues. CDR1 SGHRS and CDR2 YFSETQ come from the germline V gene. The CDR3: CASSWVTSGTEAFF. Written as DNA, the CDR3 is TGCGCCAGCAGCTGGGTCACATCGGGCACTGAAGCTTTCTTT.

The chain joins TRBV14 to TRBJ2-1, with TRBD2 matching over 10 bases. In germline, CDR1 is SGHDN, CDR2 FVKESK. V trimming: 5 bases; J trimming: 6 bases; junction bases outside the gene matches: 10. This CDR3 spans 16 amino acids. CDR3 bases: TGTGCCAGCAGCGAACTAGCGGGGTTGGGGGTCAATGAGCAGTTCTTC. Translation gives CASSELAGLGVNEQFF.

CDR3 residues: CSVLAGGRTDTQYF. The CDR3 nucleotides read TGCAGCGTCTTAGCGGGGGGGAGGACAGATACGCAGTATTTT. The rearrangement joins TRBV29-1 to TRBJ2-3; 11 bases fit TRBD2. The CDR3 loop spans 14 amino acids. V shed 6 bases, J shed 3 bases, and the junction held 5 bases outside the gene matches. Germline CDR1 SQVTM, CDR2 ANQGSEA.

This clone was found a few times. This rearrangement joins TRBV7-8 to TRBJ2-2; D perhaps matches TRBD1 (6 bases). Trimming removed 5 bases from V and 0 bases from J, with 13 bases in between. There are 16 residues in the CDR3. CDR1 and CDR2 from the germline V gene are SGHVS and FQNEAQ. As DNA, the CDR3 is TGTGCCAGCAGCGCATACAGGGTGGCGAACACCGGGGAGCTGTTTTTT. It is translated as CASSAYRVANTGELFF.

The CDR3 sequence is CANPGINEKLFF. CDR3 nucleotides: TGCGCCAATCCCGGGATTAATGAAAAACTGTTTTTT. The V gene is TRBV10-1, the J gene TRBJ1-4; D is unclear. With 10 bases removed from V and 4 bases from J, the gap between germline ends came to 10 bases. This CDR3 is 12 amino acids long. CDR1 WNHNN and CDR2 SYGVQD come from the germline V gene (reference sequence).

This clone was counted a few times. The chain carries TRBV5-4 and TRBJ2-5; 9 nucleotides line up with TRBD2. CDR1 is SGHNT, CDR2 YYREEE, per germline (reference sequence). The CDR3 contains 17 residues. The J segment lost 1 base and the V segment lost 4 bases, leaving 11 bases of the junction unmatched. Written as DNA, the CDR3 is TGTGCCAGCAGCCCCGGGGGGTCTAGCGGGACCCAAGAGACCCAGTACTTC. Its translation: CASSPGGSSGTQETQYF.

This CDR3 is CASSPGTFGTGELFF. DNA of the CDR3: TGTGCCAGCAGCCCCGGGACATTTGGCACCGGGGAGCTGTTTTTT. The J gene is TRBJ2-2, the V gene TRBV5-4; a weak D match, TRBD1 (6 bases). This CDR3 has 15 residues. The germline V and J ends were trimmed by 4 bases and 4 bases, with 14 bases remaining between them. Looked up from germline, CDR1 is SGHNT and CDR2 is YYREEE (reference sequence).

This sequence joins TRBV7-3 and TRBJ2-3; 8 nucleotides match TRBD2. The length of the CDR3 is 15 residues. J gave up 6 bases and V 5 bases, and 10 bases lay outside the gene matches. Germline assignment: CDR1 SGHTA and CDR2 FQGTGA. In DNA form, the CDR3 reads TGTGCCAGCAGCAGCTCCCGTTTAGCGGGGGATACGCAGTATTTT. Protein sequence: CASSSSRLAGDTQYF.

The chain recombines TRBV11-3 with TRBJ2-5; D gene uncertain. CDR1 is SGHNT and CDR2 is YENEEA in the germline V gene. The CDR3 consists of 15 residues. V lost 7 bases and J lost 4, with 19 bases in between. The CDR3 sequence: CASTTLASERETQYF. The CDR3, as DNA: TGTGCCAGCACCACCTTAGCCTCCGAAAGAGAGACCCAGTACTTC.

The rearrangement joins TRBV7-2 to TRBJ1-2; 7 bases match TRBD1. J lost 4 bases, V lost 2 bases, and 4 bases had no gene match. The V gene's germline CDR1 is SGHTA and CDR2 FQGNSA. The CDR3 runs to 14 residues. For the CDR3, the DNA is TGTGCCAGCAGCTTACAGGGGGGTGGCTATGGCTACACCTTC. Its translation: CASSLQGGGYGYTF.

This chain joins TRBV19 and TRBJ2-7; possible D gene TRBD1, 6 bases. The CDR3 totals 12 residues. From germline, CDR1 is LNHDA and CDR2 SQIVND (reference sequence). Trimming pared 6 bases from V and 2 bases from J, leaving 8 bases between. The chain's CDR3 is CASSPGAYEQYF. The DNA for the CDR3 is TGTGCCAGTAGCCCAGGGGCCTACGAGCAGTACTTC.

V is TRBV27 and J is TRBJ2-1, with TRBD2 identical over 7 bases. This CDR3 comprises 16 residues. J was trimmed by 0 bases and V by 4 bases; bases with no gene match: 6. Germline assignment: CDR1 MNHEY and CDR2 SMNVEV (reference sequence). The CDR3, as DNA: TGTGCCAGCAGTTCGAAGCGGGGAAGCTCCTACAATGAGCAGTTCTTC. Its protein product is CASSSKRGSSYNEQFF.

This clone was recorded once. This chain uses TRBV7-2 with TRBJ2-7; D may be TRBD2 (6 bases). Trimming left V 1 base short and J 2 bases short, with 12 bases between. CDR3 size: 15 residues. In germline, CDR1 is SGHTA, CDR2 FQGNSA. The CDR3 nucleotides read TGTGCCAGCAGCTTAGTGGGGGGTTCGGCCTACGAGCAGTACTTC. Residues: CASSLVGGSAYEQYF.

The V call is TRBV9, the J call TRBJ2-7, with D tentatively TRBD1 (6 bases). The CDR3 is made up of 13 amino acids. Germline V gives CDR1 SGDLS, CDR2 YYNGEE. Deletions cut 4 bases from V and 3 bases from J, with 11 bases between. The CDR3 region is CASSPGTHYEQYF. The CDR3 DNA sequence: TGTGCCAGCAGCCCCGGGACACACTACGAGCAGTACTTC.

The J gene is TRBJ2-7, the V gene TRBV19, with TRBD2 matching 7 bases. The CDR3 covers 12 residues. Unmatched junction bases numbered 6, after V lost 9 bases and J lost 4 bases. The germline gives CDR1 LNHDA, CDR2 SQIVND (reference sequence). For the CDR3, the DNA is TGTGCCAGCCGAGGGGAGGGATACGAGCAGTACTTC. Protein: CASRGEGYEQYF.